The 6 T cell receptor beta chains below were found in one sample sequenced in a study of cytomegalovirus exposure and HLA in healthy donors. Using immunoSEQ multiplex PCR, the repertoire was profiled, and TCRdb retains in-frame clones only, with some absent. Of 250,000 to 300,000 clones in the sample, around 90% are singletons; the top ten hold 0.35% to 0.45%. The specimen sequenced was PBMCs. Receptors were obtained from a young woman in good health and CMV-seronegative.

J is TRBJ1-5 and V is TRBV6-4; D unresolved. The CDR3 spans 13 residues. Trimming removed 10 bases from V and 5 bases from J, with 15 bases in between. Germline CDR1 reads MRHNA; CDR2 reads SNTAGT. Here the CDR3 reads CATAREADQPQHF. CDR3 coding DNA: TGTGCCACCGCAAGGGAGGCGGATCAGCCCCAGCATTTT.

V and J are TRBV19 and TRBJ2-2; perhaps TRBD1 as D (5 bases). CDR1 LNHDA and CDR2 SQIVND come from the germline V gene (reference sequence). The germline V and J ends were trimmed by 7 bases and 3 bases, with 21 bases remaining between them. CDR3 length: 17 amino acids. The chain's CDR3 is CASKVSGSLEDTGELFF. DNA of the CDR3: TGTGCCAGTAAAGTTTCAGGGTCCCTCGAAGACACCGGGGAGCTGTTTTTT. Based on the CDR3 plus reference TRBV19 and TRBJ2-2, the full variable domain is DGGITQSPKYLFRKEGQNVTLSCEQNLNHDAMYWYRQDPGQGLRLIYYSQIVNDFQKGDIAEGYSVSREKKESFPLTVTSAQKNPTAFYLCASKVSGSLEDTGELFFGEGSRLTVL.

CDR3 protein: CASSVAPGQNQPQHF. The CDR3 DNA sequence: TGTGCCAGCAGCGTAGCCCCGGGACAAAATCAGCCCCAGCATTTT. This chain uses TRBV9 with TRBJ1-5; possible D gene TRBD1, 6 bases. The V end lost 0 bases, the J end lost 4 bases, and 11 bases lay between the germline ends. The CDR3 has 15 amino acids. Germline V gene lookup returns CDR1 SGDLS and CDR2 YYNGEE. Full variable domain (missing parts from reference TRBV9 and TRBJ1-5): DSGVTQTPKHLITATGQRVTLRCSPRSGDLSVYWYQQSLDQGLQFLIQYYNGEERAKGNILERFSAQQFPDLHSELNLSSLELGDSALYFCASSVAPGQNQPQHFGDGTRLSIL.

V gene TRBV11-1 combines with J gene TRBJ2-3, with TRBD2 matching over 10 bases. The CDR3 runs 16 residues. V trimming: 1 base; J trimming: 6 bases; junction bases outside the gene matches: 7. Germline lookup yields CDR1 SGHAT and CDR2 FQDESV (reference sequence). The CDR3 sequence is CASSLEGLAGVDTQYF. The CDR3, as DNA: TGTGCCAGCAGCTTAGAGGGGCTAGCGGGGGTGGATACGCAGTATTTT.

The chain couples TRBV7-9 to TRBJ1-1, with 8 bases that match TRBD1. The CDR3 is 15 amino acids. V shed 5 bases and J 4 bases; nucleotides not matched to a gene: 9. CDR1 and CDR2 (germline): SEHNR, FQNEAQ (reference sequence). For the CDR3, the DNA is TGTGCCAGCAGCCCCAGGGGACAGGTGCTCACTGAAGCTTTCTTT. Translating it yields CASSPRGQVLTEAFF.

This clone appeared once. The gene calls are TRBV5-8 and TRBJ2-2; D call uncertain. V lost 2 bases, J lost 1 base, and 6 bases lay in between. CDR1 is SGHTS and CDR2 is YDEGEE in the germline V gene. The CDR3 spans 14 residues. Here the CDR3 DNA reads TGTGCCAGCAGCTTTCGTAGGAACACCGGGGAGCTGTTTTTT. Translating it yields CASSFRRNTGELFF.